This is a list of T cell receptor beta chains from one sample in a study of T cell responses to AZD1222 COVID-19 vaccine. The repertoire was sequenced with immunoSEQ multiplex PCR; TCRdb's copy has only in-frame clones and lacks some. The sample lists fewer than 75,000 clones; approximately 90% were seen once. Source: peripheral blood, taken 28 days after the second dose of the MenACWY control vaccine. Receptors were obtained from an adult who received the MenACWY meningococcal vaccine as a control. CDR3s include the opening cysteine and the closing phenylalanine or tryptophan. D genes are given only for firm matches. Rows give clone size only sometimes, using once, few, many, or a class for an expanded clone.

length,J,V,D,size,CDR3,DNA
14,TRBJ1-5,TRBV24-1,.,.,CATSDYSCCQPQHF,TGTGCCACCAGTGACTACTCCTGTTGCCAGCCCCAGCATTTT
18,TRBJ2-6,TRBV3-1/TRBV3-2,.,.,CASSPRRGGSSGANVLTF,TGTGCCAGCAGCCCACGTAGGGGGGGAAGCTCTGGGGCCAACGTCCTGACTTTC
15,TRBJ1-1,TRBV11-2,TRBD1,.,CASSLRQGRNTEAFF,TGTGCCAGCAGCTTACGACAGGGTCGGAACACTGAAGCTTTCTTT
12,TRBJ2-1,TRBV30,TRBD2,.,CAWSPYGTSRFF,TGTGCCTGGAGTCCCTATGGGACTAGTAGGTTCTTC
15,TRBJ2-5,TRBV3-1/TRBV3-2,.,.,CASSVAGRLKETQYF,TGTGCCAGCAGCGTCGCAGGGCGCTTGAAAGAGACCCAGTACTTC
12,TRBJ2-1,TRBV12-3/TRBV12-4,.,once,CASSLGANEQFF,TGTGCCAGCAGCCTAGGAGCCAATGAGCAGTTCTTC
13,TRBJ2-1,TRBV5-5,.,.,CASSFWQINEQFF,TGTGCCAGCAGCTTCTGGCAGATAAATGAGCAGTTCTTC
15,TRBJ2-5,TRBV11-2,.,.,CASSSVRGFQETQYF,TGTGCCAGCAGCTCGGTCAGGGGATTCCAAGAGACCCAGTACTTC
15,TRBJ1-2,TRBV4-3,.,once,CASSLILGDNSGYTF,TGCGCCAGCAGCCTCATTCTAGGGGACAATAGTGGCTACACCTTC
12,TRBJ1-1,TRBV29-1,.,.,CSVDTGYTEAFF,TGCAGCGTTGATACCGGGTACACTGAAGCTTTCTTT
17,TRBJ1-3,TRBV30,TRBD1,.,CAWSPGGQPSSGNTIYF,TGTGCCTGGAGTCCCGGGGGACAGCCGAGCTCTGGAAACACCATATATTTT
12,TRBJ1-5,TRBV28,.,.,CASTQGWQPQHF,TGTGCCAGCACTCAGGGCTGGCAGCCCCAGCATTTT
14,TRBJ1-1,TRBV7-8,TRBD1,.,CASSLSWGQTEAFF,TGTGCCAGCAGCTTATCATGGGGACAGACTGAAGCTTTCTTT
15,TRBJ1-3,TRBV9,.,.,CASSVQGTAGNTIYF,TGTGCCAGCAGCGTTCAGGGTACCGCTGGAAACACCATATATTTT
12,TRBJ2-7,TRBV27,.,.,CASSSWLDEQYF,TGTGCCAGCAGTTCCTGGCTAGACGAGCAGTACTTC
18,TRBJ2-1,TRBV9,TRBD2,.,CASSVVSGGSPAYNEQFF,TGTGCCAGCAGCGTAGTCTCGGGCGGGAGTCCAGCCTACAATGAGCAGTTCTTC
14,TRBJ2-1,TRBV27,TRBD1,.,CASSLGQGRNEQFF,TGTGCCAGCAGTTTGGGACAGGGGAGGAATGAGCAGTTCTTC
13,TRBJ2-1,TRBV4-3,.,.,CASSRQGSEFQFF,TGCGCCAGCAGCCGTCAGGGGTCGGAGTTTCAGTTCTTC
15,TRBJ2-7,TRBV11-2,.,.,CASSLDRAATYEQYF,TGTGCCAGCAGCTTAGACCGGGCAGCCACCTACGAGCAGTACTTC
11,TRBJ1-5,TRBV28,.,.,CASSLSPMQHF,TGTGCCAGCAGTTTAAGCCCTATGCAGCATTTT
14,TRBJ1-1,TRBV28,.,.,CASSFPGSNTEAFF,TGTGCCAGCAGTTTTCCAGGGTCGAACACTGAAGCTTTCTTT
14,TRBJ2-7,TRBV5-4,.,.,CASSPAGRVYEQYF,TGTGCCAGCAGCCCTGCCGGCCGGGTTTACGAGCAGTACTTC
13,TRBJ2-3,TRBV11-1,.,once,CASSFGDTDTQYF,TGTGCCAGCAGCTTTGGGGACACAGATACGCAGTATTTT
18,TRBJ2-6,TRBV7-9,.,.,CASSSPGNMVSGANVLTF,TGTGCCAGCAGCTCCCCGGGAAATATGGTTTCTGGGGCCAACGTCCTGACTTTC
18,TRBJ2-7,TRBV7-2,TRBD2,.,CASSLTGTGLAGGYEQYF,TGTGCCAGCAGCTTAACGGGGACCGGACTAGCGGGAGGCTACGAGCAGTACTTC
13,TRBJ2-1,TRBV7-3,.,once,CASSSTYGDEQFF,TGTGCCAGCAGCTCAACCTATGGGGATGAGCAGTTCTTC
14,TRBJ2-2,TRBV20-1,.,.,CSASGDLHTGELFF,TGCAGTGCTAGTGGTGACCTGCACACCGGGGAGCTGTTTTTT
12,TRBJ1-1,TRBV5-1,.,.,CASSFSESEAFF,TGCGCCAGCAGCTTTTCTGAATCTGAAGCTTTCTTT
13,TRBJ2-7,TRBV20-1,.,once,CSASDGTSYEQYF,TGCAGTGCTAGTGACGGGACCTCCTACGAGCAGTACTTC